This T cell receptor beta chain was obtained from a study of shared clonotypes between healthy human individuals. Study in general: With ages of 18 to 49, the donors were a couple of women and three men.

300 ng DNA, 30,000 or so T cell genomes, went into unsorted PBMC replicate PCRs. Produced via immunoSEQ multiplex PCR; TCRdb's table is partial and in-frame only. There are some 490,000 clones in the sample; over 70% occur only once, and about 13% lies in the top ten. The donors were adults (healthy and HIV-negative) with no recent acute infections or vaccinations. Note on this clone: Possible read error: a much larger clone is one base away.

The CDR3 runs to 17 residues. Germline CDR1 and CDR2: SGHTS and YDEGEE. This chain joins TRBV5-8 and TRBJ2-2, with 11 bases lining up with TRBD2. The sequencing input was PBMCs. The origin of this receptor is a woman aged 40 to 50 in good health. Some clones in this sample may be carry-over from other donors' samples. The CDR3 loop is CASSSLGTSGSTWELFF. The CDR3 DNA follows: TGTGCCAGCAGCTCCCTCGGGACTAGCGGTTCCACCTGGGAGCTGTTTTTT.